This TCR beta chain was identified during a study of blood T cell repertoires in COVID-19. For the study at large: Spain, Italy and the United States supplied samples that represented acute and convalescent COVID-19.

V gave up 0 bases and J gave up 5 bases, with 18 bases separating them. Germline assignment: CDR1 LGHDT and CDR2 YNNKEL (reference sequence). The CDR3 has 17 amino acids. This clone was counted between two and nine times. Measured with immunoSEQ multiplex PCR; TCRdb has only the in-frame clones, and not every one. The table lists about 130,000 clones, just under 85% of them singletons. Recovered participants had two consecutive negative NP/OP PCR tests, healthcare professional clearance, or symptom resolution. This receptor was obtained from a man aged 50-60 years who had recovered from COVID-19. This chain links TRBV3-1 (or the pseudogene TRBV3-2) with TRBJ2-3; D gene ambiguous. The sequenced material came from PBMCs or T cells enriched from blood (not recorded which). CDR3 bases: TGTGCCAGCAGCCAAGATCGAAACCCCCCCAGTGTAGATACGCAGTATTTT. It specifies CASSQDRNPPSVDTQYF.